The clone carrying this T cell receptor (beta chain) was seen more than once but under ten times. Its specificity is not known. The CDR3 contains 11 residues. Trimming left V 3 bases short and J 8 bases short, with 7 bases between. Germline-derived CDR1 and CDR2 are DFQATT and SNEGSKA (reference sequence). The entry originates in a study of identical twins. Study results and limitations: Donors were not followed over many years; analysis was cross-sectional. Fewer insertions characterized abundant cord blood beta clonotypes, whereas memory repertoires showed none.

Via MiXCR, TCRdb re-called the 5' RACE reads, giving one row per CDR3 protein. Among more than 250,000 distinct CDR3 sequences listed, under 9% were seen once. These same records also appear under a second study, on yellow fever vaccine responses in identical twins.

The chain employs TRBV20-1 and TRBJ1-4; D is possibly TRBD1 (5 bases). This TCR was sampled from a woman under 30 in good health. Sequenced: memory (CD45RO+) T cells sorted from blood. This chain's CDR3 is CSARTEEKLFF. CDR3 DNA sequence: TGCAGTGCTAGGACAGAAGAAAAACTGTTTTTT.